Listed here are 22 T cell receptor beta chains from one sample, sequenced in a study of cytomegalovirus exposure and HLA in healthy donors. The method was immunoSEQ multiplex PCR; TCRdb's version includes in-frame clones alone and lacks a portion of them. Found here are about 240,000 clones, 86% of them singletons; the top ten hold 1% to 1.5%. The sequenced sample consisted of PBMCs. These receptor sequences come from a woman in her twenties or thirties in good health and CMV-seropositive.

The rearrangement links TRBV5-1 to TRBJ1-1; possible D gene TRBD1, 6 bases. This CDR3 spans 17 amino acids. Germline V lookup: CDR1 SGHRS, CDR2 YFSETQ. Trimming pared 3 bases from V and 6 bases from J, leaving 24 bases between. The CDR3 bases are TGCGCCAGCAGCTGGGGGGGGATGGGCAGGGGTTCCCCTGAAGCTTTCTTT. It specifies CASSWGGMGRGSPEAFF.

This clone was observed once. The chain carries TRBV30 and TRBJ2-1; the D gene is possibly TRBD2 (5 bases). V lost 0 bases and J 8 bases, leaving 8 bases between the germline ends. Germline V gene sequence: CDR1 GTSNPN, CDR2 SVGIG (reference sequence). The CDR3 is 12 amino acids. CDR3 in amino acids: CAWSVAVDEQFF. The CDR3 DNA follows: TGTGCCTGGAGTGTAGCGGTAGATGAGCAGTTCTTC. Filled out from reference TRBV30 and TRBJ2-1, the complete variable domain reads SQTIHQWPATLVQPVGSPLSLECTVEGTSNPNLYWYRQAAGRGLQLLFYSVGIGQISSEVPQNLSASRPQDRQFILSSKKLLLSDSGFYLCAWSVAVDEQFFGPGTRLTVL.

V gene TRBV28 combines with J gene TRBJ1-2; D might be TRBD1 (5 bases). The CDR3 extends over 15 amino acids. Trimming took 6 bases from V and 1 from J, leaving 15 bases between them. The V gene's germline CDR1 is MDHEN and CDR2 SYDVKM. The CDR3 DNA reads as TGTGCCAGCAGAGAGAGGACAACCAATAACTATGGCTACACCTTC. Its protein is CASRERTTNNYGYTF.

The chain employs TRBV7-9 and TRBJ2-7; weak D call: TRBD1 (5 bases). Per the germline V gene, CDR1 is SEHNR and CDR2 is FQNEAQ (reference sequence). Trimming removed 2 bases from V and 0 bases from J, with 8 bases in between. The CDR3 spans 14 residues. CDR3 in DNA: TGTGCCAGCAGCTTAACGACAGTCTCCTACGAGCAGTACTTC. Its protein is CASSLTTVSYEQYF. Full variable domain (missing parts from reference TRBV7-9 and TRBJ2-7): DTGVSQNPRHKITKRGQNVTFRCDPISEHNRLYWYRQTLGQGPEFLTYFQNEAQLEKSRLLSDRFSAERPKGSFSTLEIQRTEQGDSAMYLCASSLTTVSYEQYFGPGTRLTVT.

The genes are TRBV4-2 and TRBJ1-2; a weak D match, TRBD1 (5 bases). Trimming left V 0 bases short and J 4 bases short, with 15 bases between. Per germline, CDR1 LGHNA and CDR2 YNFKEQ. The CDR3 is 16 residues long. In DNA form, the CDR3 reads TGTGCCAGCAGCCAAGAGAGTAGGGGATTGAGCTATGGCTACACCTTC. Protein product: CASSQESRGLSYGYTF.

The chain recombines TRBV28 with TRBJ2-7; D unresolved. The germline V gene encodes CDR1 MDHEN and CDR2 SYDVKM. This CDR3 spans 15 amino acids. V was shortened by 2 bases and J by 0 bases, with 11 bases between the two germline ends. This CDR3 reads CASSLKQKASYEQYF. The CDR3 bases are TGTGCCAGCAGTTTAAAACAGAAAGCCTCCTACGAGCAGTACTTC.

The chain couples TRBV30 to TRBJ1-3; D is uncertain. The V gene lost 4 bases and the J gene lost 3 bases, with 16 bases spanning the gap. Looked up from germline, CDR1 is GTSNPN and CDR2 is SVGIG (reference sequence). The CDR3 spans 15 residues. The CDR3 coding sequence is TGTGCCTGGACGCCCCGGGAGGATAATGGAAACACCATATATTTT. Translated, it gives CAWTPREDNGNTIYF.

The chain links TRBV30 to TRBJ2-1, with 11 bases fitting TRBD2. The germline V gene encodes CDR1 GTSNPN and CDR2 SVGIG (reference sequence). The V segment lost 5 bases and the J segment 0 bases; nucleotides outside the gene matches: 3. This CDR3 comprises 15 residues. This CDR3 reads CAWSGLAASYNEQFF. CDR3 DNA sequence: TGTGCCTGGTCGGGACTAGCGGCCTCCTACAATGAGCAGTTCTTC.

The chain recombines TRBV30 with TRBJ2-7, with 7 bases fitting TRBD1. Germline-derived CDR1 and CDR2 are GTSNPN and SVGIG (reference sequence). The CDR3 has 12 residues. With 5 bases clipped from V and 6 bases from J, the junction kept 7 bases outside the gene matches. CDR3 in DNA: TGTGCCTGGGCGGACAGGAAGAGCGAGCAGTACTTC. Translation gives CAWADRKSEQYF.

This sequence joins TRBV27 and TRBJ2-7, with TRBD1 identical over 8 bases. The CDR3 runs to 16 residues. Trimming took 4 bases from V and 3 from J; bases not matched to a gene: 11. The germline gives CDR1 MNHEY, CDR2 SMNVEV (reference sequence). As DNA, the CDR3 is TGTGCCAGCAGTTACGGACAGGGTACCCCTTTCTACGAGCAGTACTTC. Translating it yields CASSYGQGTPFYEQYF.

The rearrangement uses TRBV4-1 and TRBJ2-7; D is undetermined. CDR1 MGHRA and CDR2 YSYEKL come from the germline V gene. Trimming took 3 bases from V and 4 from J, leaving 10 bases between them. This CDR3 is 13 amino acids long. The CDR3 region is CASSQPTTYEQYF. The CDR3 nucleotides are TGCGCCAGCAGCCAGCCCACTACATACGAGCAGTACTTC.

The rearrangement links TRBV4-2 to TRBJ2-7; a possible D gene is TRBD1 (6 bases). This CDR3 has 16 amino acids. CDR1 is LGHNA, CDR2 YNFKEQ, per germline. V was cut by 1 base and J by 5 bases, with 18 bases left in between. CDR3 sequence (DNA): TGTGCCAGCAGCCAAGGGACAGCTAAATCCGGCCACGAGCAGTACTTC. Translated, it gives CASSQGTAKSGHEQYF.

The rearrangement uses TRBV12-5 and TRBJ1-1; 8 nucleotides agree with TRBD1. Trimming cost V 0 bases and J 2 bases; bases outside gene matches: 8. The CDR3 spans 17 residues. CDR1 LGHNT and CDR2 FRNRAP come from the germline V gene. Here the CDR3 DNA reads TGTGCTAGTGGTTTGGTAAGGCAGGGGGCATTCAACACTGAAGCTTTCTTT. Its protein product is CASGLVRQGAFNTEAFF.

The chain employs TRBV4-1 and TRBJ1-5; perhaps TRBD1 as D (5 bases). The V end lost 5 bases, the J end lost 9 bases, and 14 bases lay between the germline ends. Germline-derived CDR1 and CDR2 are MGHRA and YSYEKL. This CDR3 has 13 amino acids. CDR3 residues: CASSLQGGLPQHF. The CDR3 coding sequence is TGCGCCAGCAGCTTGCAGGGAGGTCTGCCCCAGCATTTT.

As for this clone: Distinct nucleotide sequences in the sample also encode this CDR3. The chain joins TRBV7-9 to TRBJ2-1, with 8 bases fitting TRBD2. This CDR3 has 15 amino acids. V shed 5 bases, J shed 0 bases, and the junction held 3 bases outside the gene matches. CDR1 and CDR2 from the germline V gene are SEHNR and FQNEAQ (reference sequence). The DNA for the CDR3 is TGTGCCAGCAGCCCCAGCGGGAGCTCCTACAATGAGCAGTTCTTC. It specifies CASSPSGSSYNEQFF.

The chain is built from TRBV19 and TRBJ2-5; 7 bases align to TRBD1. The CDR3 extends over 15 amino acids. With V trimmed by 4 bases and J by 4 bases, 9 bases remained unmatched. Germline V lookup: CDR1 LNHDA, CDR2 SQIVND (reference sequence). The chain's CDR3 is CASSNDRGGLETQYF. The CDR3 nucleotides read TGTGCCAGTAGTAATGACAGAGGGGGCCTAGAGACCCAGTACTTC.

V usage is TRBV11-3 and J usage is TRBJ2-3, with D uncertain. V lost 5 bases to trimming and J lost 1 base, with 10 bases between them. Germline V gene sequence: CDR1 SGHNT, CDR2 YENEEA. CDR3 size: 14 residues. Here the CDR3 DNA reads TGTGCCAGCAGCCCCAGGTTGGGCACAGATACGCAGTATTTT. It encodes CASSPRLGTDTQYF.

This chain links TRBV27 with TRBJ2-7; 12 nucleotides agree with TRBD2. This CDR3 contains 15 residues. The V gene end was trimmed by 3 bases and the J gene end by 6 bases; junction bases not matched to a gene: 6. From germline, CDR1 is MNHEY and CDR2 SMNVEV (reference sequence). The CDR3 spells CASSFRTSGKGEQYF. CDR3 nucleotides: TGTGCCAGCAGTTTTCGGACTAGCGGGAAGGGCGAGCAGTACTTC.

The chain joins TRBV19 to TRBJ1-2, with D uncertain. The V end was cut by 4 bases, the J end by 8 bases, with 11 bases between. This CDR3 region has 12 residues. Per the germline V gene, CDR1 is LNHDA and CDR2 is SQIVND (reference sequence). The CDR3 region is CASSTRAGGYTF. Written as DNA, the CDR3 is TGTGCCAGTAGTACCCGAGCGGGAGGCTACACCTTC.

The chain carries TRBV6-1 and TRBJ1-4; the D gene is possibly TRBD1 (6 bases). Trimming pared 6 bases from V and 13 bases from J, leaving 21 bases between. CDR1 and CDR2 (germline): MNHNS, SASEGT. The CDR3 contains 14 residues. The CDR3 sequence: CASSVITGIDRLFF. The DNA for the CDR3 is TGTGCCAGCAGCGTAATAACAGGGATAGACAGACTGTTTTTT.

V is TRBV13 and J is TRBJ1-1; possibly TRBD1 for D (5 bases). This CDR3 has 16 residues. Germline CDR1 PRHDT, CDR2 FYEKMQ (reference sequence). V shed 4 bases and J shed 1 base, with 16 bases lying between them. The CDR3, as DNA: TGTGCCAGCAGCTCCATAGCGGCAGGGCCGAACACTGAAGCTTTCTTT. Residues: CASSSIAAGPNTEAFF.

This clone came up once. In DNA form, the CDR3 reads TGTGCCAGCACCGGTGGGGGGGGCTCCTACAATGAGCAGTTCTTC. It translates to CASTGGGGSYNEQFF. V and J are TRBV7-6 and TRBJ2-1, with 7 bases fitting TRBD2. After removal of 7 bases from V and 0 bases from J, the junction contained 6 bases not matched to a gene. The CDR3 runs to 15 residues. Germline V CDR1 and CDR2: SGHVS, FNYEAQ.